A single sample is the source of the 8 T cell receptor beta chains below, sequenced in a study of blood T cells in healthy people across ages (dated by TCRdb to between 2014 and 2017). Library construction relied on 5' RACE. Sequencing used an Illumina HiSeq 2500. A second PCR of about 6 to 11 cycles was run with a J-beta primer mix and a sample-barcoded 5' primer. TCRdb's own reprocessing of the public reads used fastp at Q25 and MiXCR and kept productive beta chains. Entries that share a CDR3 protein sequence are merged under the most common genes and DNA. The sample table records some 900,000 distinct CDR3 sequences; 45% to 50% of these occur just once. The ten largest make up 13% of the sample. What was sequenced was blood. The receptors were sampled from a young man in good health.

For this clonotype: The germline gene is not matched at one end of the junction; a read error may be the cause. CDR3 nucleotides: TGTGTCAGCAGTTTGGGACTGATGTATGGCTACACCTTC. Translation gives CVSSLGLMYGYTF. The chain couples TRBV27 to TRBJ1-2; weak D call: TRBD1 (5 bases). Germline V gives CDR1 MNHEY, CDR2 SMNVEV (reference sequence). The CDR3 sequence is 13 residues long.

The V and J genes are TRBV2 and TRBJ1-2, with D unclear. V was cut by 7 bases and J by 2 bases, with 14 bases left in between. The CDR3 loop spans 14 amino acids. CDR1 and CDR2 from the germline V gene are SNHLY and FYNNEI. Here the CDR3 DNA reads TGTGCCAGCACTGTGACAACGACAAACTATGGCTACACCTTC. It encodes CASTVTTTNYGYTF.

This clonotype was seen only a few times. CDR3 region: CASSQGHELAGAETQYF. The CDR3 DNA sequence: TGCGCCAGCAGCCAAGGTCACGAGCTAGCGGGGGCAGAGACCCAGTACTTC. The chain links TRBV4-1 to TRBJ2-5; 10 nucleotides align to TRBD2. The V segment lost 1 base and the J segment 4 bases; nucleotides outside the gene matches: 9. Germline V gene lookup returns CDR1 MGHRA and CDR2 YSYEKL. The CDR3 totals 17 residues.

Regarding this clonotype: At one end, the junction sequence differs from germline, possibly due to a read error. V and J are TRBV27 and TRBJ2-3, with D unresolved. The CDR3 spans 12 residues. Germline V gene data show CDR1 as MNHEY and CDR2 as SMNVEV (reference sequence). The CDR3 DNA sequence: TGTGCCAGCAGCTTATCTCAAGATACGCAGTATTTT. Its translation is CASSLSQDTQYF.

There are many counts of this clonotype. The rearrangement links TRBV10-3 to TRBJ1-6; 8 bases agree with TRBD1. The junction had 3 bases not matched to a gene; V was cut back by 6 bases and J by 5 bases. The CDR3 contains 14 residues. Germline assignment: CDR1 ENHRY and CDR2 SYGVKD. DNA of the CDR3: TGTGCCATCAGAGGACAGGGAAATAATTCACCCCTCCACTTT. Amino acids: CAIRGQGNNSPLHF.

This clonotype has just one count. The V and J genes are TRBV12-3 or TRBV12-4 and TRBJ2-6; D could derive from TRBD1 or TRBD2 (6 bases each). V gave up 2 bases and J gave up 3 bases, with 14 bases separating them. This CDR3 is built from 17 residues. CDR3 sequence: CASSLRGRLGGANVLTF. Written as DNA, the CDR3 is TGTGCCAGCAGTTTAAGGGGGAGGCTTGGTGGGGCCAACGTCCTGACTTTC.

This clonotype showed up just a few times. The chain has TRBV5-1 and TRBJ2-3, with a tentative D call TRBD2 (7 bases). Germline assignment: CDR1 SGHRS and CDR2 YFSETQ. The CDR3 loop spans 14 amino acids. The germline V and J ends were trimmed by 4 bases and 5 bases, with 14 bases remaining between them. In DNA, the CDR3 is TGCGCCAGCAGCACCTCGGGGGGCGAAGATACGCAGTATTTT. Protein: CASSTSGGEDTQYF.

The sample holds a few counts of this clonotype. The chain employs TRBV9 and TRBJ2-3, with 11 bases aligning to TRBD2. The CDR3 has 18 amino acids. Germline CDR1 reads SGDLS; CDR2 reads YYNGEE. Trimming took 3 bases from V and 0 from J; bases not matched to a gene: 9. CDR3 coding DNA: TGTGCCAGCAGCGACGCCCTAGCGGGGGGCTCTAGCACAGATACGCAGTATTTT. Protein: CASSDALAGGSSTDTQYF.